The clone carrying this T cell receptor (beta chain) was detected many times. Antigen unknown. Via MiXCR, TCRdb re-called the 5' RACE reads, giving one row per CDR3 protein. The table records about 38,000 distinct CDR3 sequences, 7.5% of them present only once. The data derive from a study of spatial heterogeneity in lung cancer. The wider study: Alpha-chain detections were consistently fewer than beta-chain detections among the sequences. The study's findings and limits: Ubiquitous expanded tumor TCRs were observed in blood more at resection than follow-up.

Sample time point: sample taken at primary tumor resection. The donor group consisted of under 90 patients who had untreated, early-stage non-small cell lung cancer. Tumor, nontumor lung or frozen PBMC supplied whole RNA that was sequenced unsorted. The CDR3 has 14 amino acids. The source of this sequence is a male donor with early-stage non-small cell lung cancer. The sample was PBMCs, taken at surgery. This rearrangement joins TRBV21-1 to TRBJ2-7; the D call TRBD1 from the table was never checked on the DNA. TRBV21-1 is marked as a pseudogene. The DNA of the CDR3 is TGTGCCACCCCGGGACAGGGCTTCCCCTACGAGCAGTACGTC. This codes for CATPGQGFPYEQYV.